These 18 T cell receptor beta chains were all obtained from the same sample, sequenced in a study of T cell repertoires in cytomegalovirus infection. One entry per CDR3 protein results from TCRdb running MiXCR on the reads. In the table there are 150,000 to 200,000 distinct CDR3 sequences, 13% to 15% of which are singletons. The material sequenced was PBMCs. These receptors were collected from a human donor in good health (CMV status not recorded). Some clones in this sample may be carry-over from other donors' samples.

There are many counts of this clonotype. The genes are TRBV11-2 and TRBJ1-5; D not certain. Trimming removed 0 bases from V and 6 bases from J, with 12 bases in between. This CDR3 region has 15 residues. Germline lookup yields CDR1 SGHAT and CDR2 FQNNGV. The CDR3 is CASSLDGRVGQPQHF. Written as DNA, the CDR3 is TGTGCCAGCAGCTTAGATGGACGAGTCGGTCAGCCCCAGCATTTT.

The genes are TRBV14 and TRBJ2-7; D might be TRBD1 or TRBD2, each matching 5 bases. V lost 1 base and J lost 4, with 11 bases in between. Germline lookup yields CDR1 SGHDN and CDR2 FVKESK. CDR3 length: 14 amino acids. The CDR3, as DNA: TGTGCCAGCAGCCAAGCCATTGGGGGTTACGAGCAGTACTTC. Its protein is CASSQAIGGYEQYF.

This clonotype was counted only a few times. This chain links TRBV20-1 with TRBJ1-5; D ambiguous. The CDR3 contains 16 residues. The V end was cut by 6 bases, the J end by 4 bases, with 22 bases between. Germline V CDR1 and CDR2: DFQATT, SNEGSKA (reference sequence). DNA for the CDR3: TGCAGTGCCAACCCCGGCCCTCCAAAGGAGAATCAGCCCCAGCATTTT. It yields the protein CSANPGPPKENQPQHF.

The chain carries TRBV7-9 and TRBJ2-7; D is ambiguous. The CDR3 is 14 amino acids. In germline, CDR1 is SEHNR, CDR2 FQNEAQ (reference sequence). Trimming cost V 5 bases and J 2 bases, with 13 bases left between them. The CDR3 coding sequence is TGTGCCAGCAGCCCTCAGCTCCTCCCCTACGAGCAGTACTTC. Translation: CASSPQLLPYEQYF.

The chain links TRBV14 to TRBJ2-2; D not resolved. This CDR3 comprises 14 residues. The germline CDR1 and CDR2 sequences are SGHDN and FVKESK. V lost 1 base to trimming and J lost 3 bases, with 6 bases between them. CDR3 in amino acids: CASSQGRYTGELFF. The CDR3 nucleotides read TGTGCCAGCAGCCAAGGAAGGTACACCGGGGAGCTGTTTTTT.

This clonotype was recorded a few times. The rearrangement uses TRBV5-1 and TRBJ2-7, with 7 bases that match TRBD1. This CDR3 is 14 amino acids long. The germline gives CDR1 SGHRS, CDR2 YFSETQ. Trimming took 0 bases from V and 2 from J; bases not matched to a gene: 2. CDR3 in amino acids: CASSLEQGAYEQYF. CDR3 nucleotide sequence: TGCGCCAGCAGCTTGGAGCAGGGGGCCTACGAGCAGTACTTC.

This clonotype occurred many times. V usage is TRBV7-2 and J usage is TRBJ2-1; D is unresolved. V lost 0 bases, J lost 14 bases, and 17 bases lay in between. CDR3 length: 14 amino acids. Germline V CDR1 and CDR2: SGHTA, FQGNSA. CDR3 amino acids: CASSLAGQILGEFF. CDR3 nucleotide sequence: TGTGCCAGCAGCTTAGCGGGCCAGATTCTTGGGGAGTTCTTC.

In this sample, this clonotype turned up many times. J is TRBJ2-1 and V is TRBV11-3; TRBD2 matches 9 bases. The junction had 10 bases not matched to a gene; V was cut back by 5 bases and J by 5 bases. CDR3 length equals 16 residues. Germline V lookup: CDR1 SGHNT, CDR2 YENEEA. CDR3 amino acids: CASSLRLAGRDNEQFF. CDR3 coding DNA: TGTGCCAGCAGCCTCAGGCTAGCGGGGAGAGACAATGAGCAGTTCTTC.

This clonotype was detected a few times. The chain has TRBV14 and TRBJ1-2; D might be TRBD1 (6 bases). Trimming removed 1 base from V and 5 bases from J, with 11 bases in between. The CDR3 extends over 14 amino acids. Germline V CDR1 and CDR2: SGHDN, FVKESK. The CDR3 here is CASSQAGGGYGYTF. The CDR3 coding sequence is TGTGCCAGCAGCCAAGCCGGGGGCGGATATGGCTACACCTTC.

J is TRBJ2-1 and V is TRBV2, with 10 bases matching TRBD2. The CDR3 extends over 17 amino acids. The V gene end was trimmed by 0 bases and the J gene end by 3 bases; junction bases not matched to a gene: 5. Germline V gene sequence: CDR1 SNHLY, CDR2 FYNNEI. The CDR3 DNA follows: TGTGCCAGCAGTGAAGCGCTTCTAGCGGGGGTCTACAATGAGCAGTTCTTC. Protein: CASSEALLAGVYNEQFF.

The chain recombines TRBV6-5 with TRBJ2-5, with TRBD1 identical over 9 bases. This CDR3 has 16 amino acids. The germline CDR1 and CDR2 sequences are MNHEY and SVGAGI. With V trimmed by 7 bases and J by 2 bases, 11 bases remained unmatched. DNA of the CDR3: TGTGCCAGCACCCAGTCCGGGACAGGGAGACAAGAGACCCAGTACTTC. This translates into CASTQSGTGRQETQYF.

The gene calls are TRBV7-3 and TRBJ2-3; D uncertain. The CDR3 is made up of 13 amino acids. The V gene lost 5 bases and the J gene lost 2 bases, with 8 bases spanning the gap. In germline, CDR1 is SGHTA, CDR2 FQGTGA. For the CDR3, the DNA is TGTGCCAGCAGCCCACGGCACACAGATACGCAGTATTTT. It specifies CASSPRHTDTQYF.

This clonotype has at least ten counts. The rearrangement uses TRBV7-2 and TRBJ2-5, with D possibly TRBD2 on 5 matching bases. The CDR3 runs to 14 residues. Germline V CDR1 and CDR2: SGHTA, FQGNSA. Trimming left V 3 bases short and J 3 bases short, with 11 bases between. The CDR3 DNA follows: TGTGCCAGCAGCTTCCCCCGGGATAAAGAGACCCAGTACTTC. The encoded protein is CASSFPRDKETQYF.

Only a few counts were recorded for this clonotype. V usage is TRBV20-1 and J usage is TRBJ2-3; 9 bases align to TRBD1. CDR1 and CDR2 from the germline V gene are DFQATT and SNEGSKA (reference sequence). The CDR3 is 15 residues long. V shed 4 bases, J shed 6 bases, and the junction held 11 bases outside the gene matches. CDR3 sequence: CSATAGTGQWDTQYF. The CDR3 region has the DNA TGCAGTGCTACCGCCGGGACAGGGCAGTGGGATACGCAGTATTTT.

CDR3 nucleotides: TGCAGCGCCCGGGGAGCGGATGTGGGCTACACCTTC. Protein product: CSARGADVGYTF. The chain links TRBV29-1 to TRBJ1-2; unclear D gene. CDR3 length: 12 residues. V was clipped by 7 bases and J by 8 bases, with 17 bases between them. Per germline, CDR1 SQVTM and CDR2 ANQGSEA.

This clonotype has just one count. This sequence joins TRBV7-3 and TRBJ2-2, with D perhaps given as TRBD1 or TRBD2 (5 bases each). CDR1 is SGHTA and CDR2 is FQGTGA in the germline V gene. The CDR3 consists of 16 residues. V lost 5 bases and J lost 2, with 15 bases in between. The CDR3 DNA sequence: TGTGCCAGCAGCGAAAGTGGGGGTGGCAACACCGGGGAGCTGTTTTTT. Protein: CASSESGGGNTGELFF. Full variable domain (missing parts from reference TRBV7-3 and TRBJ2-2): GAGVSQTPSNKVTEKGKYVELRCDPISGHTALYWYRQSLGQGPEFLIYFQGTGAADDSGLPNDRFFAVRPEGSVSTLKIQRTERGDSAVYLCASSESGGGNTGELFFGEGSRLTVL.

This clonotype has only a few counts. The gene calls are TRBV3-1 and TRBJ1-2; D is possibly TRBD1 (6 bases). CDR1 LGHDT and CDR2 YNNKEL come from the germline V gene (reference sequence). There are 19 residues in the CDR3. V was cut by 0 bases and J by 8 bases, with 28 bases left in between. CDR3: CASSQDRSIGGRGDGGYTF. The CDR3 coding sequence is TGTGCCAGCAGCCAAGATCGTTCCATCGGCGGCAGGGGAGATGGAGGCTACACCTTC. Using reference TRBV3-1 and TRBJ1-2 for the parts outside the CDR3, the full variable domain is DTAVSQTPKYLVTQMGNDKSIKCEQNLGHDTMYWYKQDSKKFLKIMFSYNNKELIINETVPNRFSPKSPDKAHLNLHINSLELGDSAVYFCASSQDRSIGGRGDGGYTFGSGTRLTVV.

This clonotype was seen more than once but under ten times. The gene calls are TRBV14 and TRBJ2-1, with D tentatively TRBD2 (6 bases). The germline CDR1 and CDR2 sequences are SGHDN and FVKESK. The CDR3 loop spans 15 amino acids. V gave up 0 bases and J gave up 4 bases, with 10 bases separating them. This CDR3 reads CASSQDIAAYNEQFF. Written as DNA, the CDR3 is TGTGCCAGCAGCCAAGATATAGCGGCTTACAATGAGCAGTTCTTC.